This T cell receptor (beta chain) came from a study of identical twins (dated by TCRdb to the mid-2010s). Background for the entire study: To test whether fetal clonotypes persist, the study used deep sequencing on TCR alpha and beta repertoires from monozygotic twins, unrelated adults of various ages, and cord blood. To rule out contamination, replicate twin experiments were performed at different times with different library preparation protocols.

Points the paper makes about the study in general: Because the same donors could not be followed over many years, the conclusions depended on cross-sectional statistical analysis. Fewer insertions were carried by abundant cord blood beta clonotypes; a weaker similar trend was observed in young adult naive repertoires, while no such trend was observed in memory repertoires. In monozygotic twins, out-of-frame TCR alpha sharing was systematically underestimated by recombination models, although the models agreed with sharing between unrelated individuals. Invariant T cells such as MAIT and iNKT could partly confound zero-insertion analyses, although diverse VJ usage argued against such confounding for most clonotypes. In beta out-of-frame sequences, excess twin sharing was weaker, because having fewer shared sequences lowered the signal-to-noise ratio. Compared with coincidental sharing between unrelated individuals, an excess of low generation-probability sequences was observed among out-of-frame TCR alpha sequences shared between twins.

This clonotype has only a few counts. The antigen it binds to is not known. No quality values exist for individual bases; no much larger clone is one base distant. The library was made by 5' RACE. Sequencing was carried out with an Illumina HiSeq 2000. A universal primer binding site was introduced by template switching, and a unique molecular identifier was present in the final cDNA, enabling accurate counting of TCR cDNA molecules. Specific primers in the conserved constant-segment region were used to synthesize first-strand cDNA for TCR alpha and beta chains. To control for contamination, every cDNA library was double barcoded, receiving both a SMART-Mk sample barcode and Illumina barcodes. TruSeq adapter sequences along with Illumina sample barcodes were introduced in two successive PCR steps. The Illumina HiSeq platform was used with custom primers to sequence TCR alpha and beta cDNA libraries. In the authors' own workflow: MiGEC processed the raw reads to extract unique molecular identifiers, while MiXCR was used to determine the CDR3 positions. Recombination models were inferred per individual with the repgenHMM and IGoR tools using an EM algorithm. The tcR package in R was used for shared clonotype analysis, with sharing normalized by the product of cloneset sizes. To study raw recombination without the effects of thymic and clonal selection, out-of-frame nonproductive sequences were analyzed. The public reads were quality trimmed at Q25 with fastp and then assembled into clones with MiXCR by TCRdb, keeping productive beta chains. Entries are consolidated by CDR3 protein sequence, retaining the most common genes and DNA. The authors' filters were not applied to this entry. Present in this sample are roughly 1,500,000 distinct CDR3 sequences, around 33% of which were seen just once. 0.25% to 0.3% of the sample lies in the top ten.

The germline V gene (reference sequence) supplies CDR1 SGHAT and CDR2 FQDESV. Its CDR3 holds 16 amino acids, cysteine through phenylalanine. Kept here is only the CDR3 DNA, which spans 48 bases and is read in frame from base 1. V is pruned by 1 base and J by 7 bases, leaving 8 bases of the junction without a gene match. Every donor was a healthy Caucasian. Sequenced material: cord blood. The sequence was collected from a newborn girl in good health. The chain uses TRBV11-1 and TRBJ2-1, with 9 central nucleotides matching TRBD2. The CDR3 has the sequence CASSLDRGLAPNEQFF. The nucleotides are TGTGCCAGCAGCTTAGATAGGGGACTAGCTCCTAATGAGCAGTTCTTC.